Sequencing of this T cell receptor beta chain was carried out in a study of cytomegalovirus exposure and HLA in healthy donors (dated by TCRdb to about 2017). General notes on the study: In an earlier analysis of roughly 500 of the donors, about 270 Gb of sequence data and about 110 million unique TCR beta sequences from roughly 200 million T cells were reported. An early release that covered some 640 HLA-typed donors contained approximately 320 gigabases of sequencing data and tens of millions of unique TCR sequences. Of the roughly 400 genotyped donors, over 70% fell in the genetic ancestry cluster associated with self-reported Caucasian donors. The aim of the study was to test whether cataloging public T cell receptors could identify signatures of past pathogen exposure. The study profiled the T cell repertoires of around 700 subjects by immunosequencing and related them to cytomegalovirus serostatus. Besides the first cohort of roughly 700 subjects, a separate validation cohort made up of 120 different subjects was used. To predict cytomegalovirus infection status, the study brought together high-throughput TCR immunosequencing, statistical association of individual TCRs with disease status, and machine learning. To study patterns of TCR occurrence, a later analysis re-analyzed previously published TCR beta repertoires from 666 donors and added high-resolution HLA genotyping. In the later analysis, no new phenotypic data were used to find candidate immune exposures; instead, reliance was placed on TCR beta sequences and their occurrence across donors. An earlier analysis of around 580 of the donors used high-throughput TCR beta sequencing to judge whether each TCR beta V gene segment behaved as functional or pseudogenic. Donor age, sex, ethnicity and CMV serostatus were compiled together with the repertoire data. In a later genetic analysis, genome-wide SNP genotypes for about 65% of the roughly 670 donors were used, and that subset was treated as a discovery cohort. Every discovery cohort repertoire had been produced on one sequencing platform. Class I and class II HLA loci were covered by the typing at four-digit resolution. The number of typed donors differed by locus: 629-630 for A, B, C, DRB1 and DQB1; approximately 520 for DQA1; approximately 600 for DPA1; and 450 to 480 for DPB1. Because of strong linkage in the cohort, four to six DR-DQ haplotypes were treated as single units for association and clustering. Among some 410 genotyped donors of the cohort, an average of roughly 230,000 unique TCR beta nucleotide sequences was sequenced per donor, of which approximately 18% were non-productive.

The full study reports these points: This cohort had only TCR beta chains sequenced, and the lack of alpha or paired-chain data limited which features could be detected. A further reported finding was that TCR beta sequences accurately predicted the HLA-A and HLA-B alleles for most subjects in the first cohort. The study gave a list of 150 to 200 TCR beta chains associated with cytomegalovirus. V-gene and J-gene trimming of TCR beta chains was associated with a missense DCLRE1C variant in a later genetic analysis, and the association was replicated in an independent cohort. The earlier analysis of approximately 560 of the donors excluded 15 to 20 rarely observed V segments, including chromosome 9 orphons, because counts were too low. Because HLA typing was missing for some donors at each locus, association tests included only the typed subset. Linkage disequilibrium might explain the correlated functional status among segregating V segments, but an unknown experimental factor could not be excluded. Some IMGT-functional V segments, including TRBV6-2 and TRBV6-3, could not be distinguished by the 87-base-pair reads and were therefore excluded. In a later genetic analysis, fewer N-insertions in productive TCRs were reported among donors in an Asian-associated ancestry cluster than the roughly 700-donor mean. A cluster of highly shared sequence variants was judged likely to represent a technical artifact of the sequencing pipeline. In a later analysis, several top co-occurrence clusters were reported to appear linked to parvovirus B19, influenza, CMV and Epstein-Barr virus. Strong co-occurrence of HLA alleles, especially DR and DQ, made assigning TCR associations to individual alleles difficult. Roughly uniform sequencing depth across donors was assumed in presence/absence analyses, although this assumption may not hold. A later analysis found that most CMV-associated TCR beta chains appeared HLA-restricted, with HLA associations seemingly driven largely by CMV exposure. At a false discovery rate of 0.05, a later analysis linked some 17,000 TCR beta sequences to specific HLA alleles. A few of the identified cytomegalovirus-associated TCR beta chains were confirmed in vitro to be specific for cytomegalovirus antigens. In a later analysis, HLA-associated TCR beta chains showed more clonal expansion and lower generation probabilities than non-associated chains that were equally common. Broadly in line with IMGT annotations, most TCR beta V segments showed up in productive rearrangements about 90% or about 30% of the time in an earlier analysis of several hundred of the donors. Most TCR sequences were observed very rarely across donors, whereas some public TCRs were present in many individuals. The classifier was reported to diagnose cytomegalovirus status with high specificity and sensitivity in both the original cohort and the validation cohort. CMV serostatus was the only immune exposure information available for the cohort. A later analysis found that TCR association rates varied across HLA loci, with DRB1 alleles showing the most associated TCRs and HLA-C alleles the fewest. It was suggested by the authors that the approach could potentially be generalized to other disease states and immunological phenotypes.

The CDR3 runs 13 amino acids, cysteine and phenylalanine included. The entry retains the CDR3 DNA only, 39 bases that are in frame from base 1. Via the germline V gene (reference sequence), CDR1 is SGHNT and CDR2 YYREEE. Trimming takes 2 bases from V and 10 bases from J, and the germline ends sit 10 bases apart. The cohort comprised more than 550 healthy bone marrow donors. At the time of sampling, all cohort members were nominally healthy, though unrecorded immune exposures were likely present. The donor was CMV seronegative and belonged to the group of approximately 320 seronegative cohort members. Each donor provided a peripheral blood sample, and peripheral blood mononuclear cells were used for TCR beta sequencing. Genomic DNA extraction from the blood cell samples was performed with the Qiagen DNeasy Blood Extraction Kit. As for this clone: This receptor's antigen is unknown.

The library came from the immunoSEQ multiplex PCR assay. The multiplex PCR relied on a mix of 60 forward primers for TCR Vbeta segments and 13 reverse primers for TCR Jbeta segments. A multiplex PCR assay on genomic DNA amplified the CDR3 region of rearranged TCR beta genes. Amplified TCR beta libraries were sequenced as 87-base-pair reads on the Illumina HiSeq System. The paper's processing steps were these. Across the 500 to 750 repertoires, a later analysis counted tens of millions of unique TCR beta chains, approximately 10 million of which were shared by at least two donors. Raw reads were error-corrected and collapsed into unique sequences with a nearest-neighbor algorithm that merged closely related sequences to remove PCR and sequencing errors. V, D and J gene segments were assigned by aligning CDR3 sequences to IMGT reference sequences. For a sequence to be retained, a match of at least six nucleotides to both a V gene segment and a J gene segment was required. Rearrangements were classified as productive when the CDR3 lacked stop codons and remained in frame with V and J, and all other rearrangements were classified as non-productive. Following IMGT convention, CDR3 was defined as the stretch from the second conserved V-encoded cysteine to the conserved J-encoded phenylalanine. Sequences without an unambiguous match to a single V gene segment were excluded from the earlier analysis of a few hundred of the donors. An earlier analysis of some 500 of the donors classified V segments as functional when productive rearrangements were above 56.7% and as segregating when the standard deviation between donors was above 5%. A statistical classification framework was developed to diagnose cytomegalovirus status using the catalog of TCR beta chain sequences. A later analysis assigned V and J genes by comparing TCR nucleotide sequences with IMGT/GENE-DB human TR gene sequences. A later analysis assigned CDR3 sequences and most-parsimonious VDJ recombination scenarios with the TCRdist pipeline. A later analysis defined each TCR beta chain by its CDR3 amino acid sequence plus V-gene family, and excluded reads lacking a unique V-gene family. A later analysis removed several hundred highly shared, low-generation-probability nucleotide sequences to deal with suspected cross-contamination and a sequencing artifact. In a later analysis, a clonal expansion index for each public chain was calculated from normalized within-repertoire ranks of inferred template counts. In a later analysis, generation probabilities were computed with a VDJ recombination model fitted to out-of-frame rearrangements, and the resulting probabilities were checked against IGoR. In a later analysis, hypergeometric tests were used to score TCR-TCR, TCR-HLA and TCR-CMV co-occurrence, with a repertoire-size bias correction applied to TCR pairs. A later analysis estimated false discovery rates by permuting HLA or CMV assignments 20 times. In a later analysis, co-occurring TCRs were grouped using DBSCAN, and TCRdist sequence similarity was added for clustering within HLA-allele-positive subsets. For co-occurrence clustering, repertoires with fewer than 30,000 or more than 120,000 public chains were excluded, along with four or five repertoires with anomalous nucleotide sharing. TCRdb limited this immuneACCESS table to in-frame rearrangements with V and J called. A share of clones is missing; checked studies link under half to unresolved V genes, and the rest is unexplained. V and J calls and clone size are those listed in that table; D and trimming were worked out from the DNA. The sample has 50,000 to 70,000 clones on record. The ten largest make up roughly 4% of the sample.

The TCR was taken from a male donor in good health and CMV-seronegative. Input material: PBMCs. Recombination joined TRBV5-4 with TRBJ1-6; TRBD1 is perhaps the D gene, given 5 matching bases. The sequenced DNA: TGTGCCAGCAGCTTAGACAGCAAATCACCCCTCCACTTT. Its protein product is CASSLDSKSPLHF.